Listed below are T cell receptor beta chains from one sample, sequenced in a study of T cells in localized non-small cell lung cancer. The repertoire was sequenced with immunoSEQ multiplex PCR; TCRdb's copy has only in-frame clones and lacks some. The sample consists of fewer than 25,000 clones, roughly 90% of them appearing once. The source material was peripheral blood, sampled before any cancer treatment. The receptors come from a male donor at least 60 years old with stage I squamous cell lung carcinoma. CDR3s include the opening cysteine and the closing phenylalanine or tryptophan. Each record gives: V gene, J gene, clone size, D gene, CDR3 DNA, CDR3 protein. D genes are given only for firm matches. Only some rows state a clone size, as once, few, many or a class for expanded clones.

v_gene: TRBV25-1
j_gene: TRBJ1-2
abundance: NA
d_gene: NA
CDR3nt: TGTGCCAGCAGTGATCCGGACAGTTTATATGGCTACACCTTC
CDR3aa: CASSDPDSLYGYTF

v_gene: TRBV12-5
j_gene: TRBJ1-2
abundance: NA
d_gene: NA
CDR3nt: TGTGCTAGTGGTTCGCCGCGTGGCTACACCTTC
CDR3aa: CASGSPRGYTF

v_gene: TRBV14
j_gene: TRBJ1-6
abundance: NA
d_gene: NA
CDR3nt: TGTGCCAGCAGCCCGCTACGGGCAGGTGGCATTGGTTCACCCCTCCACTTT
CDR3aa: CASSPLRAGGIGSPLHF

v_gene: TRBV19
j_gene: TRBJ2-7
abundance: NA
d_gene: TRBD1
CDR3nt: TGTGCCAGCTCGGGACAGGGGGCCCACGAGCAGTACTTC
CDR3aa: CASSGQGAHEQYF

v_gene: TRBV7-2
j_gene: TRBJ2-5
abundance: NA
d_gene: TRBD2
CDR3nt: TGTGCCAGCAGCGGAGGCGGGGGGACTCGGGAGACCCAGTACTTC
CDR3aa: CASSGGGGTRETQYF

v_gene: TRBV29-1
j_gene: TRBJ1-4
abundance: NA
d_gene: NA
CDR3nt: TGCAGCGCAGAAGGGGCGGGGAGTGAAAAACTGTTTTTT
CDR3aa: CSAEGAGSEKLFF

v_gene: TRBV21-1
j_gene: TRBJ1-3
abundance: NA
d_gene: NA
CDR3nt: TGTGCCAGCAGCAAAGGATGGGACAGAGGGGATGGAAACACCATATATTTT
CDR3aa: CASSKGWDRGDGNTIYF

v_gene: TRBV10-3
j_gene: TRBJ1-2
abundance: few
d_gene: NA
CDR3nt: TGTGCCATCAGTGGGGGCAGGGCGCCTGGCTACACCTTC
CDR3aa: CAISGGRAPGYTF

v_gene: TRBV12-5
j_gene: TRBJ1-4
abundance: NA
d_gene: TRBD1
CDR3nt: TGTGCTAGTGGGGGGACAGCAACTAATGAAAAACTGTTTTTT
CDR3aa: CASGGTATNEKLFF

v_gene: TRBV28
j_gene: TRBJ2-2
abundance: NA
d_gene: NA
CDR3nt: TGTGCCAGCAGTGGGCTCAGGGGCAAAGAGCGTAGCACCGGGGAGCTGTTTTTT
CDR3aa: CASSGLRGKERSTGELFF

v_gene: TRBV19
j_gene: TRBJ1-1
abundance: NA
d_gene: NA
CDR3nt: TGTGCCAGTAGTATAGATCGGCGGGGCCCTATGGGTGAAGCTTTCTTT
CDR3aa: CASSIDRRGPMGEAFF

v_gene: TRBV7-9
j_gene: TRBJ1-1
abundance: NA
d_gene: NA
CDR3nt: TGTGCCAGCAGCGCAGGGCTGAACACTGAAGCTTTCTTT
CDR3aa: CASSAGLNTEAFF

v_gene: TRBV5-6
j_gene: TRBJ1-2
abundance: NA
d_gene: NA
CDR3nt: TGTGCCAGCAGCTTGCCTAGTGCTATGGGCTACACCTTC
CDR3aa: CASSLPSAMGYTF

v_gene: TRBV6-4
j_gene: TRBJ2-7
abundance: NA
d_gene: NA
CDR3nt: TGTGCCAGTAGTACTTCTCCTCCGGGACTCGAATCCTACGAGCAGTACTTC
CDR3aa: CASSTSPPGLESYEQYF

v_gene: TRBV10-2
j_gene: TRBJ1-1
abundance: NA
d_gene: TRBD1
CDR3nt: TGCGCCAGCATGGGACAGCGCGAAGCTTTCTTT
CDR3aa: CASMGQREAFF

v_gene: TRBV19
j_gene: TRBJ2-7
abundance: NA
d_gene: NA
CDR3nt: TGTGCCAGTAGTATCTCGGAGTTTACCTACGAGCAGTACTTC
CDR3aa: CASSISEFTYEQYF

v_gene: TRBV5-1
j_gene: TRBJ1-2
abundance: NA
d_gene: TRBD1
CDR3nt: TGCGCCAGCAGCTTGGACAGGGGGCCCTATGGCTACACCTTC
CDR3aa: CASSLDRGPYGYTF

v_gene: TRBV27
j_gene: TRBJ1-1
abundance: once
d_gene: NA
CDR3nt: TGTGCCAGCAGTATGACAGCCAGGGGTATGAACACTGAAGCTTTCTTT
CDR3aa: CASSMTARGMNTEAFF

v_gene: TRBV9
j_gene: TRBJ2-3
abundance: NA
d_gene: TRBD2
CDR3nt: TGTGCCAGCAGCGTAGTACCTAGCGGGGGGGCAGCTGATACGCAGTATTTT
CDR3aa: CASSVVPSGGAADTQYF

v_gene: TRBV2
j_gene: TRBJ1-1
abundance: once
d_gene: NA
CDR3nt: TGTGCCAGCACCCCCCGGGCCACAACGTTGACTGAAGCTTTCTTT
CDR3aa: CASTPRATTLTEAFF

v_gene: TRBV7-9
j_gene: TRBJ1-5
abundance: NA
d_gene: TRBD1
CDR3nt: TGTGCCAGCAGCCCAGGGACAGGCAACTTCAATCAGCCCCAGCATTTT
CDR3aa: CASSPGTGNFNQPQHF

v_gene: TRBV28
j_gene: TRBJ2-1
abundance: NA
d_gene: TRBD2
CDR3nt: TGTGCCAGCCGGGGCGGGGCAATAGCGGGGGGCCGCGATGAGCAGTTCTTC
CDR3aa: CASRGGAIAGGRDEQFF

v_gene: TRBV9
j_gene: TRBJ1-6
abundance: NA
d_gene: NA
CDR3nt: TGTGCCAGCAGCGGACAGTCGGGTGCGTCACCCCTCCACTTT
CDR3aa: CASSGQSGASPLHF

v_gene: TRBV18
j_gene: TRBJ1-4
abundance: NA
d_gene: TRBD1
CDR3nt: TGTGCCAGCTCAGGACAGGGGGCGCGAGAAAAACTGTTTTTT
CDR3aa: CASSGQGAREKLFF

v_gene: TRBV4-1
j_gene: TRBJ1-1
abundance: NA
d_gene: TRBD1
CDR3nt: TGCGCCAGCAGCCAATACGGGACAGGGGGCACTGAAGCTTTCTTT
CDR3aa: CASSQYGTGGTEAFF

v_gene: TRBV5-1
j_gene: TRBJ1-4
abundance: once
d_gene: NA
CDR3nt: TGCGCCAGCAGCTTGGGGCTCGGCGGCAGGGGATGGGAAAAACTGTTTTTT
CDR3aa: CASSLGLGGRGWEKLFF

v_gene: TRBV7-6
j_gene: TRBJ2-5
abundance: NA
d_gene: TRBD2
CDR3nt: TGTGCCAGCAGCACCCATCTAGCGGGGGGGCTGGAGACCCAGTACTTC
CDR3aa: CASSTHLAGGLETQYF

v_gene: TRBV25-1
j_gene: TRBJ2-1
abundance: NA
d_gene: NA
CDR3nt: TGTGCCAGCACGACCTCGGGGCTAAGCTCCTACAATGAGCAGTTCTTC
CDR3aa: CASTTSGLSSYNEQFF

v_gene: TRBV5-6
j_gene: TRBJ1-2
abundance: NA
d_gene: NA
CDR3nt: TGTGCCAGCAGCTTGAAGGGAAGCTATGGCTACACCTTC
CDR3aa: CASSLKGSYGYTF

v_gene: TRBV7-2
j_gene: TRBJ2-3
abundance: once
d_gene: NA
CDR3nt: TGTGCCAGCAGCTTAGCGGCTGAAAATACGCAGTATTTT
CDR3aa: CASSLAAENTQYF

v_gene: TRBV28
j_gene: TRBJ2-7
abundance: NA
d_gene: NA
CDR3nt: TGTGCCAGCAGTTTAGCAGGCAGCTCCTACGAGCAGTACTTC
CDR3aa: CASSLAGSSYEQYF

v_gene: TRBV9
j_gene: TRBJ1-5
abundance: NA
d_gene: NA
CDR3nt: TGTGCCAGCAGCGTAGGGGTGGGGGTCTTAGGTCAGCCCCAGCATTTT
CDR3aa: CASSVGVGVLGQPQHF

v_gene: TRBV18
j_gene: TRBJ1-2
abundance: NA
d_gene: NA
CDR3nt: TGTGCCAGCTCAACTCCGAATCGAGCGTGGAACTATGGCTACACCTTC
CDR3aa: CASSTPNRAWNYGYTF

v_gene: TRBV19
j_gene: TRBJ1-1
abundance: NA
d_gene: NA
CDR3nt: TGTGCCAGTAGTATAGACTCGGGGTTCAGGACTGAAGCTTTCTTT
CDR3aa: CASSIDSGFRTEAFF

v_gene: TRBV19
j_gene: TRBJ1-5
abundance: NA
d_gene: TRBD1
CDR3nt: TGTGCCAGTAGTATAAGAGGGGGCCGGCCCCAGCATTTT
CDR3aa: CASSIRGGRPQHF

v_gene: TRBV11-2
j_gene: TRBJ1-2
abundance: NA
d_gene: NA
CDR3nt: TGTGCCAGCAGCTCCTCGCCGACGAGGACTAACTATGGCTACACCTTC
CDR3aa: CASSSSPTRTNYGYTF

v_gene: TRBV19
j_gene: TRBJ1-2
abundance: NA
d_gene: NA
CDR3nt: TGTGCCAGTAGTCCCTCCTCCACAGTGGGCTACACCTTC
CDR3aa: CASSPSSTVGYTF

v_gene: TRBV15
j_gene: TRBJ2-2
abundance: once
d_gene: TRBD2
CDR3nt: TGTGCCACCGCGAGGGAGGGAACTGGGGAGCTGTTTTTT
CDR3aa: CATAREGTGELFF

v_gene: TRBV18
j_gene: TRBJ1-3
abundance: NA
d_gene: NA
CDR3nt: TGTGCCAGCTCACCCGCCGGGGCCTCTGGAAACACCATATATTTT
CDR3aa: CASSPAGASGNTIYF

v_gene: TRBV9
j_gene: TRBJ2-2
abundance: NA
d_gene: TRBD1
CDR3nt: TGTGCCAGCAGCGTAGGTATTGGACAGGGGGCGAACGCCGGGGAGCTGTTTTTT
CDR3aa: CASSVGIGQGANAGELFF

v_gene: TRBV4-2
j_gene: TRBJ1-4
abundance: NA
d_gene: TRBD1
CDR3nt: TGTGCCAGCAGCCCTCAGACAGGGGGGGTAGAAAAACTGTTTTTT
CDR3aa: CASSPQTGGVEKLFF

v_gene: TRBV5-1
j_gene: TRBJ1-2
abundance: NA
d_gene: TRBD1
CDR3nt: TGCGCCAGCAGCGAGGGACAGCACATTTATGGCTACACCTTC
CDR3aa: CASSEGQHIYGYTF

v_gene: TRBV6-6
j_gene: TRBJ2-1
abundance: once
d_gene: TRBD1
CDR3nt: TGTGCCAGCAGTTACTCCCTGGACAGGGAAAATGAGCAGTTCTTC
CDR3aa: CASSYSLDRENEQFF

v_gene: TRBV5-6
j_gene: TRBJ1-5
abundance: once
d_gene: NA
CDR3nt: TGTGCCAGCAGCTCGAACAGCCAGCCCCAGCATTTT
CDR3aa: CASSSNSQPQHF

v_gene: TRBV7-9
j_gene: TRBJ2-3
abundance: NA
d_gene: TRBD2
CDR3nt: TGTGCCAGCAGCTCGACTAGCGGCACAGATACGCAGTATTTT
CDR3aa: CASSSTSGTDTQYF

v_gene: TRBV5-1
j_gene: TRBJ2-3
abundance: once
d_gene: NA
CDR3nt: TGCGCCAGCAGTTCTGAGACGGGAGCTAGCACAGATACGCAGTATTTT
CDR3aa: CASSSETGASTDTQYF

v_gene: TRBV27
j_gene: TRBJ2-6
abundance: NA
d_gene: TRBD1
CDR3nt: TGTGCCAGCAATCCGGGACAGGGCCTCTCTGGGGCCAACGTCCTGACTTTC
CDR3aa: CASNPGQGLSGANVLTF

v_gene: TRBV9
j_gene: TRBJ2-7
abundance: NA
d_gene: NA
CDR3nt: TGTGCCAGCAGCGTAGGGTGGACAACCTACGAGCAGTACTTC
CDR3aa: CASSVGWTTYEQYF

v_gene: TRBV10-3
j_gene: TRBJ1-3
abundance: NA
d_gene: NA
CDR3nt: TGTGCCATCAGTGGCAGACCGGAGTCTGGAAACACCATATATTTT
CDR3aa: CAISGRPESGNTIYF

v_gene: TRBV4-1
j_gene: TRBJ2-2
abundance: NA
d_gene: TRBD2
CDR3nt: TGCGCCAGCAGCCAAGAAATAGCGGGGGCCTACACCGGGGAGCTGTTTTTT
CDR3aa: CASSQEIAGAYTGELFF

v_gene: TRBV6-1
j_gene: TRBJ1-5
abundance: NA
d_gene: NA
CDR3nt: TGTGCCAGCAGTCAGGGGTATAGCAATCAGCCCCAGCATTTT
CDR3aa: CASSQGYSNQPQHF

v_gene: TRBV30
j_gene: TRBJ1-5
abundance: NA
d_gene: TRBD1
CDR3nt: TGTGCCTGGAGTGTGAGGCAGGGGGCAAGAAATCAGCCCCAGCATTTT
CDR3aa: CAWSVRQGARNQPQHF

v_gene: TRBV18
j_gene: TRBJ1-1
abundance: NA
d_gene: NA
CDR3nt: TGTGCCAGCTCACCTCAAGCTGGGAACACTGAAGCTTTCTTT
CDR3aa: CASSPQAGNTEAFF

v_gene: TRBV10-3
j_gene: TRBJ2-2
abundance: NA
d_gene: TRBD2
CDR3nt: TGTGCCATCAGTGACCCGGGACTAACCCACGCCGGGGAGCTGTTTTTT
CDR3aa: CAISDPGLTHAGELFF

v_gene: TRBV4-1
j_gene: TRBJ2-1
abundance: NA
d_gene: TRBD2
CDR3nt: TGCGCCAGCAGCCAAGAGGTAGGGCTAGCGGTATACAATGAGCAGTTCTTC
CDR3aa: CASSQEVGLAVYNEQFF

v_gene: TRBV18
j_gene: TRBJ1-4
abundance: NA
d_gene: NA
CDR3nt: TGTGCCAGCTCACCACAGGGGTTTAATGAAAAACTGTTTTTT
CDR3aa: CASSPQGFNEKLFF

v_gene: TRBV7-9
j_gene: TRBJ2-3
abundance: once
d_gene: TRBD2
CDR3nt: TGTGCCAGCAGCTCCTACGGAGCGGGGGGCACAGATACGCAGTATTTT
CDR3aa: CASSSYGAGGTDTQYF

v_gene: TRBV7-6
j_gene: TRBJ1-2
abundance: NA
d_gene: NA
CDR3nt: TGTGCCAGCAGCCCGTTTGGGTCAGGGGAAACTGGCTACACCTTC
CDR3aa: CASSPFGSGETGYTF

v_gene: TRBV2
j_gene: TRBJ2-7
abundance: NA
d_gene: NA
CDR3nt: TGTGCCAGCAGCGTATCTTTACTGTTATCGAGGAGCTCCTACGAGCAGTACTTC
CDR3aa: CASSVSLLLSRSSYEQYF

v_gene: TRBV27
j_gene: TRBJ1-4
abundance: NA
d_gene: TRBD1
CDR3nt: TGTGCCAGCAGCCAAAAAGTCCCAGGGGGGGGTCGTGAAAAACTGTTTTTT
CDR3aa: CASSQKVPGGGREKLFF